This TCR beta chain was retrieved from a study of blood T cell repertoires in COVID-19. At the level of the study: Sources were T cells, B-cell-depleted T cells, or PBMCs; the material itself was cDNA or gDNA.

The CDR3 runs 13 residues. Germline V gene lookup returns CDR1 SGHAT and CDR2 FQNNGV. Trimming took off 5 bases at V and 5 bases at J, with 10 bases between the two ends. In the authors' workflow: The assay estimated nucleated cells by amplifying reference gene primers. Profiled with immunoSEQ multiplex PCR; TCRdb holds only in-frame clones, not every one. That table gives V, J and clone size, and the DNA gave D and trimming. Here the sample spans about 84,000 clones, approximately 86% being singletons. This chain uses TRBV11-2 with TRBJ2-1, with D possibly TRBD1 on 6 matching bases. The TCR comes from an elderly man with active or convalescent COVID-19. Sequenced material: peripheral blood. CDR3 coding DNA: TGTGCCAGCAGCGCGACAGGAGACAATGAGCAGTTCTTC. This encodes CASSATGDNEQFF.